These 26 T cell receptor beta chains originate from one sample sequenced in a study of control samples from healthy donors and cancer patients. Clones were read by immunoSEQ multiplex PCR, and TCRdb kept only the in-frame ones, dropping some. Among around 160,000 clones listed, 80% to 95% were seen once. Specimen: blood. These receptors were taken from a man aged 18 to 30 in good health.

J is TRBJ2-2 and V is TRBV15, with D uncertain. Germline CDR1 LNHNV, CDR2 YYDKDF (reference sequence). V was trimmed by 5 bases and J by 2 bases, leaving 6 bases between them. The CDR3 consists of 13 residues. The DNA of the CDR3 is TGTGCCACCAGCTATGAAAACACCGGGGAGCTGTTTTTT. This codes for CATSYENTGELFF.

The chain has TRBV5-1 and TRBJ1-1; possibly TRBD1 for D (5 bases). V was shortened by 0 bases and J by 0 bases, with 12 bases between the two germline ends. The CDR3 spans 16 residues. The V gene's germline CDR1 is SGHRS and CDR2 YFSETQ. As DNA, the CDR3 is TGCGCCAGCAGCTTGGTCATCGGGGGAGTGAACACTGAAGCTTTCTTT. As protein: CASSLVIGGVNTEAFF.

This chain joins TRBV6-6 and TRBJ2-7; no reliable D call. V was trimmed by 6 bases and J by 5 bases, leaving 17 bases between them. This CDR3 region has 14 residues. CDR1 and CDR2 (germline): MNHNY, SVGAGI (reference sequence). The CDR3 sequence is CASRDARRYHEQYF. In DNA form, the CDR3 reads TGTGCCAGCAGGGACGCTCGTCGTTACCACGAGCAGTACTTC.

The rearrangement joins TRBV19 to TRBJ1-5; D remains ambiguous. Trimming removed 9 bases at V and 0 bases at J, with 12 bases between. CDR1 LNHDA and CDR2 SQIVND come from the germline V gene (reference sequence). This CDR3 comprises 14 residues. CDR3 bases: TGTGCCAGCCGGGATCCCTATAGCAATCAGCCCCAGCATTTT. Translated: CASRDPYSNQPQHF. The variable domain in full, completed from reference TRBV19 and TRBJ1-5, reads DGGITQSPKYLFRKEGQNVTLSCEQNLNHDAMYWYRQDPGQGLRLIYYSQIVNDFQKGDIAEGYSVSREKKESFPLTVTSAQKNPTAFYLCASRDPYSNQPQHFGDGTRLSIL.

Comment on this clone: The conserved final phenylalanine or tryptophan is absent from the CDR3, which likely points to a read error. This chain connects TRBV28 to TRBJ1-2; unclear D gene. V lost 7 bases and J 2 bases, leaving 11 bases between the germline ends. CDR1 is MDHEN and CDR2 is SYDVKM in the germline V gene. This CDR3 has 13 amino acids. The CDR3 nucleotides are TGTGCCAGCATGCTGGGAGGGAACTATGGCTACACCTCC. It translates to CASMLGGNYGYTS.

The chain recombines TRBV3-1 (or the pseudogene TRBV3-2) with TRBJ2-3; TRBD2 matches 13 bases. Per germline, CDR1 LGHDT and CDR2 YNNKEL (reference sequence). Trimming at V came to 1 base and at J to 0 bases, leaving 10 bases not matched to a gene. This CDR3 spans 20 amino acids. CDR3 nucleotide sequence: TGTGCCAGCAGCCAAGCCCCTTACGGACTAGCGGGAGATAGCACAGATACGCAGTATTTT. Protein product: CASSQAPYGLAGDSTDTQYF.

This chain's CDR3 is CASSPRTSGGELFF. DNA of the CDR3: TGTGCCAGCAGCCCACGGACTAGCGGGGGGGAGCTGTTTTTT. This chain links TRBV7-2 with TRBJ2-2, with 11 nucleotides matching TRBD2. V was clipped by 5 bases and J by 8 bases; unmatched bases: 4. The CDR3 is 14 residues long. Germline V lookup: CDR1 SGHTA, CDR2 FQGNSA.

The V call is TRBV2, the J call TRBJ1-2, with unresolved D. Between the trimmed V and J ends, which lost 5 bases and 8 bases, there was a span of 18 bases. The CDR3 is made up of 14 amino acids. The germline gives CDR1 SNHLY, CDR2 FYNNEI. CDR3 loop: CASSLTGSWRGYTF. In nucleotides, the CDR3 is TGTGCCAGCAGTCTAACCGGGTCCTGGCGAGGCTACACCTTC. Full variable domain (outside the CDR3, taken from reference TRBV2 and TRBJ1-2): EPEVTQTPSHQVTQMGQEVILRCVPISNHLYFYWYRQILGQKVEFLVSFYNNEISEKSEIFDDQFSVERPDGSNFTLKIRSTKLEDSAMYFCASSLTGSWRGYTFGSGTRLTVV.

A single count supports this clone. This chain uses TRBV19 with TRBJ2-7, with a possible D match to TRBD2 (7 bases). CDR3 size: 15 residues. V was cut by 3 bases and J by 0 bases, with 12 bases left in between. Germline-derived CDR1 and CDR2 are LNHDA and SQIVND (reference sequence). CDR3 bases: TGTGCCAGTAGTATCGGGGGGCTGAGCTCCTACGAGCAGTACTTC. This sequence encodes CASSIGGLSSYEQYF. The variable domain in full, completed from reference TRBV19 and TRBJ2-7, reads DGGITQSPKYLFRKEGQNVTLSCEQNLNHDAMYWYRQDPGQGLRLIYYSQIVNDFQKGDIAEGYSVSREKKESFPLTVTSAQKNPTAFYLCASSIGGLSSYEQYFGPGTRLTVT.

The genes are TRBV27 and TRBJ2-1; D is unclear. This CDR3 spans 15 amino acids. Trimming left V 6 bases short and J 1 base short, with 13 bases between. Germline loops: CDR1 MNHEY, CDR2 SMNVEV (reference sequence). The CDR3 loop reads CASRSYGESYNEQFF. CDR3 DNA sequence: TGTGCCAGCAGGTCCTATGGTGAGTCCTACAATGAGCAGTTCTTC.

V usage is TRBV15 and J usage is TRBJ2-2; 7 nucleotides line up with TRBD2. V shed 3 bases and J 6 bases; nucleotides not matched to a gene: 4. Germline CDR1 and CDR2: LNHNV and YYDKDF (reference sequence). The CDR3 is 14 residues long. This CDR3 reads CATSRREMAGELFF. CDR3 coding DNA: TGTGCCACCAGCAGGCGGGAGATGGCCGGGGAGCTGTTTTTT.

CDR3: CASSPLNRGEAFF. The CDR3 DNA is TGTGCCAGCTCACCACTGAACAGGGGCGAAGCTTTCTTT. The chain joins TRBV18 to TRBJ1-1, with 7 bases aligning to TRBD1. Germline V gives CDR1 KGHSH, CDR2 LQKENI. J was trimmed by 8 bases and V by 1 base; bases with no gene match: 4. The CDR3 totals 13 residues.

The V and J genes are TRBV9 and TRBJ2-5, with a possible D match to TRBD1 (5 bases). The CDR3 runs to 12 residues. From germline, CDR1 is SGDLS and CDR2 YYNGEE. Trimming shortened V by 7 bases and J by 5 bases, and 12 bases separated the two germline ends. In DNA form, the CDR3 reads TGTGCCAGCTCCAGGGTGGGGGAGACCCAGTACTTC. Translation: CASSRVGETQYF. Supplemented by reference TRBV9 and TRBJ2-5, the full variable domain reads DSGVTQTPKHLITATGQRVTLRCSPRSGDLSVYWYQQSLDQGLQFLIQYYNGEERAKGNILERFSAQQFPDLHSELNLSSLELGDSALYFCASSRVGETQYFGPGTRLLVL.

The rearrangement links TRBV5-1 to TRBJ2-1; TRBD1 might be the D (6 bases). The length of the CDR3 is 12 residues. Deletions cut 5 bases from V and 8 bases from J, with 11 bases between. Germline V CDR1 and CDR2: SGHRS, YFSETQ. The CDR3 region is CASRQGGDEQFF. CDR3 DNA sequence: TGCGCCAGCAGGCAAGGGGGAGATGAGCAGTTCTTC. Full variable domain (remainder filled in from reference TRBV5-1 and TRBJ2-1): KAGVTQTPRYLIKTRGQQVTLSCSPISGHRSVSWYQQTPGQGLQFLFEYFSETQRNKGNFPGRFSGRQFSNSRSEMNVSTLELGDSALYLCASRQGGDEQFFGPGTRLTVL.

The V and J genes are TRBV6-6 and TRBJ1-1, with D unclear. The length of the CDR3 is 14 residues. Per the germline V gene, CDR1 is MNHNY and CDR2 is SVGAGI (reference sequence). V lost 4 bases, J lost 7 bases, and 16 bases lay in between. CDR3 DNA: TGTGCCAGCAGTTCCGGACTGGGTAGAGGTGAAGCTTTCTTT. It yields the protein CASSSGLGRGEAFF.

The chain uses TRBV4-1 and TRBJ2-2, with a tentative D call TRBD2 (5 bases). CDR1 is MGHRA and CDR2 is YSYEKL in the germline V gene. Trimming pared 8 bases from V and 5 bases from J, leaving 12 bases between. This CDR3 comprises 13 residues. The CDR3 DNA reads as TGCGCCAGCTCAACGACGGGAACCGGGGAGCTGTTTTTT. Encoded protein: CASSTTGTGELFF.

The chain carries TRBV4-3 and TRBJ2-7, with 12 bases identical to TRBD2. The CDR3 is made up of 18 amino acids. Germline CDR1 reads LGHNA; CDR2 reads YSLEER. Trimming at V came to 1 base and at J to 0 bases, leaving 7 bases not matched to a gene. The CDR3 here is CASSQGRTSGVSSYEQYF. DNA for the CDR3: TGCGCCAGCAGCCAAGGGCGGACTAGCGGGGTTAGCTCCTACGAGCAGTACTTC.

V is TRBV9 and J is TRBJ1-1; 9 bases line up with TRBD1. Germline CDR1 and CDR2: SGDLS and YYNGEE. V dropped 3 bases and J dropped 8; count of bases not matched to a gene: 8. The CDR3 extends over 14 amino acids. CDR3 bases: TGTGCCAGCAGCGAACCGGGACAGGGTAACGAAGCTTTCTTT. Translation gives CASSEPGQGNEAFF.

The chain couples TRBV20-1 to TRBJ2-1; 8 nucleotides match TRBD2. The CDR3 sequence is 14 residues long. Looked up from germline, CDR1 is DFQATT and CDR2 is SNEGSKA (reference sequence). V lost 3 bases, J lost 0 bases, and 1 base stayed unmatched. CDR3 sequence reads: CSASSGISYNEQFF. The CDR3 nucleotides read TGCAGTGCTAGTAGCGGGATCTCCTACAATGAGCAGTTCTTC.

For this clone: One end of the junction is discordant with germline, which a read error may explain. The V call is TRBV7-7, the J call TRBJ2-3; no definite D call. Germline V gives CDR1 SSHAT, CDR2 FNYEAQ (reference sequence). The CDR3 extends over 13 amino acids. This CDR3 is CASSLDFSDTQYF. Written as DNA, the CDR3 is TGTGCTAGCAGCCTAGATTTCTCAGATACGCAGTATTTT.

V and J are TRBV6-6 and TRBJ2-2, with a weak D call TRBD1 (6 bases). CDR3 length: 14 amino acids. The germline CDR1 and CDR2 sequences are MNHNY and SVGAGI (reference sequence). V lost 4 bases and J 5 bases, leaving 11 bases between the germline ends. Here the CDR3 reads CASSFSQGTGELFF. CDR3 nucleotides: TGTGCCAGCAGTTTTTCACAGGGAACCGGGGAGCTGTTTTTT.

This rearrangement joins TRBV25-1 to TRBJ2-7; TRBD1 matches 7 bases. Germline V CDR1 and CDR2: MGHDK, SYGVNS. The V segment lost 1 base and the J segment 3 bases; nucleotides outside the gene matches: 15. The CDR3 runs to 18 residues. The CDR3 bases are TGTGCCAGCAGTGAATCCCGACCCTGGGACAGAAGAGTCTACGAGCAGTACTTC. Translation: CASSESRPWDRRVYEQYF.

The chain joins TRBV6-4 to TRBJ1-2; the D gene is possibly TRBD1 (6 bases). Trimming took off 4 bases at V and 7 bases at J, with 13 bases between the two ends. The CDR3 totals 13 residues. Germline CDR1 MRHNA, CDR2 SNTAGT. This CDR3 is CASSGQAGGGYTF. In DNA form, the CDR3 reads TGTGCCAGCAGTGGACAGGCCGGGGGTGGCTACACCTTC.

CDR3 sequence (DNA): TGTGCCAGCAGCGGGACAGCCGGTAATTCACCCCTCCACTTT. The encoded protein is CASSGTAGNSPLHF. The V call is TRBV9, the J call TRBJ1-6; D may be TRBD1 (6 bases). Germline lookup yields CDR1 SGDLS and CDR2 YYNGEE. Trimming shortened V by 3 bases and J by 6 bases, and 10 bases separated the two germline ends. There are 14 residues in the CDR3.

This clone was recorded once. V is TRBV2 and J is TRBJ1-5, with a possible D match to TRBD1 (5 bases). Germline lookup yields CDR1 SNHLY and CDR2 FYNNEI. This CDR3 contains 14 residues. Between the trimmed V and J ends, which lost 10 bases and 0 bases, there was a span of 13 bases. The CDR3 region is CATNEGYSNQPQHF. The CDR3 coding sequence is TGTGCCACTAATGAGGGGTATAGCAATCAGCCCCAGCATTTT. The entire variable domain, with the rest obtained from reference TRBV2 and TRBJ1-5, is as follows: EPEVTQTPSHQVTQMGQEVILRCVPISNHLYFYWYRQILGQKVEFLVSFYNNEISEKSEIFDDQFSVERPDGSNFTLKIRSTKLEDSAMYFCATNEGYSNQPQHFGDGTRLSIL.

This chain connects TRBV28 to TRBJ2-1; D unresolved. The CDR3 covers 14 residues. V was shortened by 2 bases and J by 0 bases, with 5 bases between the two germline ends. Germline V gene sequence: CDR1 MDHEN, CDR2 SYDVKM. The CDR3 nucleotides are TGTGCCAGCAGTTTAGATAGCTCCTACAATGAGCAGTTCTTC. Translated: CASSLDSSYNEQFF.